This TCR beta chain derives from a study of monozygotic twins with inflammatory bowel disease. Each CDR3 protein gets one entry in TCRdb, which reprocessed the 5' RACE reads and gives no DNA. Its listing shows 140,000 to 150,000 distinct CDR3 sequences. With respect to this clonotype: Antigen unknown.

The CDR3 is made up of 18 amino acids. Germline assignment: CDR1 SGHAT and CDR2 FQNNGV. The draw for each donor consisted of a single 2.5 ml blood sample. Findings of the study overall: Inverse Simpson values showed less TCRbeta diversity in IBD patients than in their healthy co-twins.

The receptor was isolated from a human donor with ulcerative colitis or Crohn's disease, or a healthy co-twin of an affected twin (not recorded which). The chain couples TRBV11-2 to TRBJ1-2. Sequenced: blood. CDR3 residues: CASSLDREGEIGNYGYTF.